The 18 T cell receptor beta chains listed next were all sequenced from one sample in a study of breast tumors, draining lymph nodes, adjacent tissues. Breast cancer patients provided tissue from their axillary draining lymph nodes. TCRdb re-called the multiplex PCR reads with MiXCR, one entry per CDR3 protein. The data show about 230,000 distinct CDR3 sequences, with approximately 31% seen just once and about 1.4% held by the top ten. The source material was axillary lymph node tissue. The receptors stem from a female donor with breast cancer. Some clones in this sample may be carry-over from other donors' samples.

This clonotype was counted between two and nine times. A much larger clonotype is one base distant, so this may be a read error. V gene TRBV5-8 combines with J gene TRBJ2-6, with D perhaps TRBD1 or TRBD2 (6 bases each). The CDR3 spans 17 residues. Germline V gene sequence: CDR1 SGHTS, CDR2 YDEGEE. CDR3 in amino acids: CASSAGHTYSGANILTF. The DNA for the CDR3 is TGTGCCAGCAGCGCGGGACATACTTACTCTGGGGCCAACATCCTGACTTTC. Based on the CDR3 plus reference TRBV5-8 and TRBJ2-6, the full variable domain is EAGVTQSPTHLIKTRGQQATLRCSPISGHTSVYWYQQALGLGLQFLLWYDEGEERNRGNFPPRFSGRQFPNYSSELNVNALELEDSALYLCASSAGHTYSGANILTFGAGSRLTVL.

Concerning this clonotype itself: A much larger clone lies a single base off, so this may be a read error. The V gene is TRBV11-2, the J gene TRBJ2-7; weak D call: TRBD2 (5 bases). This CDR3 is 14 amino acids long. Germline V CDR1 and CDR2: SGHAT, FQNNGV. The V end was cut by 4 bases, the J end by 2 bases, with 12 bases between. The CDR3 protein is CASSSGLAPYEQYF. CDR3 bases: TGTGCCAGCAGCTCCGGACTTGCCCCCTACGAGCAGTACTTC.

The chain recombines TRBV5-4 with TRBJ2-7, with a weak D call TRBD2 (5 bases). V was shortened by 0 bases and J by 8 bases, with 21 bases between the two germline ends. Germline V gene sequence: CDR1 SGHNT, CDR2 YYREEE (reference sequence). The CDR3 has 16 residues. The CDR3 region is CASSLEATAPDGKQYF. CDR3 sequence (DNA): TGTGCCAGCAGCTTGGAGGCTACCGCGCCTGACGGGAAGCAGTACTTC.

This clonotype was picked up many times. This chain joins TRBV4-3 and TRBJ2-1; TRBD2 is a possible D gene (5 bases). In germline, CDR1 is LGHNA, CDR2 YSLEER. Trimming pared 4 bases from V and 4 bases from J, leaving 26 bases between. This CDR3 contains 19 residues. Here the CDR3 reads CASSPNTPEERIGYNEQFF. The CDR3 bases are TGCGCCAGCAGCCCAAACACTCCTGAAGAGCGGATAGGATACAATGAGCAGTTCTTC.

On this clonotype: A read error is possible here, since a much larger clone lies one base away. J is TRBJ1-2 and V is TRBV6-2 or TRBV6-3, with a weak D call TRBD1 (6 bases). The CDR3 length is 15 residues. Per germline, CDR1 MNHEY and CDR2 SVGEGT. The V gene lost 11 bases and the J gene lost 3 bases, with 22 bases spanning the gap. In nucleotides, the CDR3 is TGTGCCGGCTCCAAGAGGCCGGGGGCAGACTATGGCTACACCTTC. This gives the protein CAGSKRPGADYGYTF.

This clonotype was detected ten times or more. It may be a read error: a sequence one base away is much more abundant. The chain uses TRBV6-5 and TRBJ2-1; possible D gene TRBD2, 5 bases. This CDR3 comprises 12 residues. Trimming took off 5 bases at V and 10 bases at J, with 12 bases between the two ends. Germline V gene sequence: CDR1 MNHEY, CDR2 SVGAGI. CDR3 region: CASSPAVKEQFF. The CDR3 DNA is TGTGCCAGCAGTCCAGCGGTAAAGGAGCAGTTCTTC.

This clonotype came up many times. The J gene is TRBJ2-1, the V gene TRBV12-3 or TRBV12-4; no clear D. V lost 5 bases, J lost 0 bases, and 14 bases lay in between. The CDR3 extends over 16 amino acids. The CDR3 bases are TGTGCCAGCAGTCCCTCCTACTCGAGCTCCTACAATGAGCAGTTCTTC. This encodes CASSPSYSSSYNEQFF.

The chain couples TRBV29-1 to TRBJ2-7, with D possibly being TRBD1 (6 bases). The germline gives CDR1 SQVTM, CDR2 ANQGSEA. The CDR3 is made up of 10 amino acids. CDR3 region: CRTQGNEQYF. The CDR3 DNA sequence: TGCAGAACGCAGGGGAACGAGCAGTACTTC.

V is TRBV20-1 and J is TRBJ2-3, with D maybe TRBD2 (6 bases). The CDR3 is 14 amino acids. V was cut by 3 bases and J by 0 bases, with 10 bases left in between. Germline assignment: CDR1 DFQATT and CDR2 SNEGSKA (reference sequence). The CDR3 region is CSARSSGSTDTQYF. The CDR3 region has the DNA TGCAGTGCTAGGTCGAGCGGGAGCACAGATACGCAGTATTTT.

The V and J genes are TRBV4-2 and TRBJ1-6; D perhaps matches TRBD1 (5 bases). There are 14 residues in the CDR3. Germline CDR1 LGHNA, CDR2 YNFKEQ. Trimming removed 0 bases at V and 11 bases at J, with 11 bases between. CDR3 DNA: TGTGCCAGCAGCCAAGACAGGGAGACGCCACCCCTCCACTTT. This gives the protein CASSQDRETPPLHF.

To note about this clonotype: Relative to the germline gene, one junction end is altered; a read error may explain this. The rearrangement links TRBV20-1 to TRBJ2-5, with D possibly being TRBD2 (6 bases). From germline, CDR1 is DFQATT and CDR2 SNEGSKA (reference sequence). The CDR3 totals 17 residues. CDR3 amino acids: CSAGDPRTGGGLATQYF. For the CDR3, the DNA is TGCAGTGCTGGAGATCCCCGGACCGGGGGAGGCCTAGCGACCCAGTACTTC.

Only a few counts were recorded for this clonotype. A clone one base away is much larger, so this may be a read error. The gene calls are TRBV7-9 and TRBJ2-7, with 7 bases aligning to TRBD2. Germline CDR1 and CDR2: SEHNR and FQNEAQ (reference sequence). The CDR3 covers 14 residues. The CDR3 sequence is CATRAGEVNYGQYF. The DNA of the CDR3 is TGTGCCACCCGGGCGGGGGAAGTCAATTACGGGCAGTACTTC.

This clonotype has ten or more counts. A much larger clone is a single base away; this may be a read error. This chain joins TRBV20-1 and TRBJ2-6; maybe TRBD1 (6 bases). Germline V CDR1 and CDR2: DFQATT, SNEGSKA (reference sequence). The CDR3 is made up of 16 amino acids. Deletions cut 5 bases from V and 6 bases from J, with 20 bases between. DNA for the CDR3: TGCAGTGCTCAGGGGCAGGGCATTCCTGCGGCCAACGTCCTGACTTTC. Protein: CSAQGQGIPAANVLTF.

This clonotype was recorded at least ten times. The V call is TRBV20-1, the J call TRBJ1-5, with a weak D call TRBD1 (6 bases). V lost 0 bases and J 3 bases, leaving 12 bases between the germline ends. There are 15 residues in the CDR3. Germline V lookup: CDR1 DFQATT, CDR2 SNEGSKA (reference sequence). CDR3 coding DNA: TGCAGTGCTAGAGAGGGGGCGGTTCTCAATCAGCCCCAGCATTTT. Residues: CSAREGAVLNQPQHF.

In its sample, this clonotype was seen a few times. The chain employs TRBV30 and TRBJ1-2, with a tentative D call TRBD1 (5 bases). CDR1 and CDR2 from the germline V gene are GTSNPN and SVGIG (reference sequence). V lost 0 bases to trimming and J lost 4 bases, with 12 bases between them. This CDR3 is 14 amino acids long. The CDR3 coding sequence is TGTGCCTGGAGTGTACTGGACACGAGCTATGGCTACACCTTC. Translated, it gives CAWSVLDTSYGYTF.

This clonotype was observed a handful of times. With a much larger clone just one base away, this may be a read error. The CDR3 end shows no conserved phenylalanine or tryptophan, and so a read error is likely. V gene TRBV10-3 combines with J gene TRBJ2-5, with 8 bases fitting TRBD2. CDR1 is ENHRY and CDR2 is SYGVKD in the germline V gene. The CDR3 totals 19 residues. V lost 2 bases to trimming and J lost 2 bases; unmatched junction nucleotides: 16. CDR3 residues: CAISELGNSAGGRQETQYL. The DNA of the CDR3 is TGTGCCATCAGTGAGCTCGGCAATTCGGCGGGAGGACGGCAAGAGACCCAGTACCTC.

V gene TRBV3-2 combines with J gene TRBJ2-7; the DNA was not compared with TRBD1, the D call given in the table. TRBV3-2 is a documented pseudogene. The CDR3 has 18 amino acids. In DNA, the CDR3 is TGTGCCAGCAGCCAAGGGGTGTGTGAGGGGTCGGGCTCCTACGAGCAGTACTTC. Encoded protein: CASSQGVCEGSGSYEQYF.

As for this clonotype: This may be a read error, as it is one base from a much larger clone. The chain couples TRBV20-1 to TRBJ1-5, with TRBD1 as a possible D gene (6 bases). The CDR3 sequence is 16 residues long. Trimming took 3 bases from V and 5 from J, leaving 20 bases between them. The germline V gene encodes CDR1 DFQATT and CDR2 SNEGSKA (reference sequence). The CDR3 loop reads CSARDRGIPSHQPQHF. The DNA for the CDR3 is TGCAGTGCTAGGGACAGAGGGATTCCTTCGCATCAGCCCCAGCATTTT.